These 30 T cell receptor beta chains came from one sample sequenced in a study of cytomegalovirus exposure and HLA in healthy donors. A multiplex PCR was run with 60 Vbeta primers and 13 Jbeta primers. Measured with immunoSEQ multiplex PCR; TCRdb has only the in-frame clones, and not every one. The sample has 100,000 to 120,000 clones, more than 70% seen once. The sample was PBMCs. The receptors were gathered from a woman in her sixties in good health and CMV-seropositive.

This clone has just a few counts. The genes are TRBV25-1 and TRBJ2-2; TRBD2 matches 13 bases. Germline CDR1 and CDR2: MGHDK and SYGVNS. The junction had 9 bases not matched to a gene; V was cut back by 3 bases and J by 8 bases. The CDR3 sequence is 17 residues long. The CDR3 region is CASSDSGTSGAWGELFF. Written as DNA, the CDR3 is TGTGCCAGCAGTGATTCCGGGACTAGCGGGGCCTGGGGGGAGCTGTTTTTT.

This chain links TRBV7-2 with TRBJ2-2; D remains unclear. CDR3 length: 14 residues. CDR1 is SGHTA and CDR2 is FQGNSA in the germline V gene. The germline V and J ends were trimmed by 7 bases and 2 bases, with 11 bases remaining between them. The CDR3 reads CASTMLLNTGELFF. CDR3 nucleotides: TGTGCCAGCACGATGCTGCTAAACACCGGGGAGCTGTTTTTT.

The V gene is TRBV9, the J gene TRBJ1-1, with 7 bases lining up with TRBD1. The length of the CDR3 is 14 residues. J gave up 4 bases and V 1 base, and 4 bases lay outside the gene matches. From germline, CDR1 is SGDLS and CDR2 YYNGEE. CDR3 residues: CASSVTGVGTEAFF. CDR3 DNA: TGTGCCAGCAGCGTAACAGGGGTAGGCACTGAAGCTTTCTTT. The full variable domain, completed using reference TRBV9 and TRBJ1-1, is DSGVTQTPKHLITATGQRVTLRCSPRSGDLSVYWYQQSLDQGLQFLIQYYNGEERAKGNILERFSAQQFPDLHSELNLSSLELGDSALYFCASSVTGVGTEAFFGQGTRLTVV.

This sequence joins TRBV28 and TRBJ1-4; possibly TRBD1 for D (5 bases). This CDR3 has 15 amino acids. Between the trimmed V and J ends, which lost 7 bases and 0 bases, there was a span of 12 bases. Per germline, CDR1 MDHEN and CDR2 SYDVKM. CDR3 sequence: CASINRPTTNEKLFF. The CDR3 region has the DNA TGTGCCAGCATCAACAGGCCGACAACTAATGAAAAACTGTTTTTT. The whole variable domain, filled in from reference TRBV28 and TRBJ1-4, reads DVKVTQSSRYLVKRTGEKVFLECVQDMDHENMFWYRQDPGLGLRLIYFSYDVKMKEKGDIPEGYSVSREKKERFSLILESASTNQTSMYLCASINRPTTNEKLFFGSGTQLSVL.

The chain employs TRBV9 and TRBJ2-1, with 10 bases fitting TRBD2. From germline, CDR1 is SGDLS and CDR2 YYNGEE. CDR3 length: 15 residues. V shed 4 bases and J 4 bases; nucleotides not matched to a gene: 5. This CDR3 is CASSYGLAVYNEQFF. The CDR3 DNA sequence: TGTGCCAGCAGCTATGGACTAGCGGTTTACAATGAGCAGTTCTTC.

A single count supports this clone. The chain carries TRBV6-1 and TRBJ1-1; weak D call: TRBD1 (5 bases). The germline V gene encodes CDR1 MNHNS and CDR2 SASEGT. V dropped 4 bases and J dropped 3 bases, with 15 bases sitting between them. This CDR3 spans 15 amino acids. The CDR3 is CASSVFRDQYTEAFF. In nucleotides, the CDR3 is TGTGCCAGCAGTGTCTTCAGGGATCAGTACACTGAAGCTTTCTTT.

The chain recombines TRBV28 with TRBJ1-2, with D possibly being TRBD1 (6 bases). This CDR3 is 13 amino acids long. Trimming shortened V by 7 bases and J by 4 bases, and 13 bases separated the two germline ends. CDR1 is MDHEN and CDR2 is SYDVKM in the germline V gene. CDR3 in DNA: TGTGCCAGCACCGAGACAGGACTCTATGGCTACACCTTC. Amino acids: CASTETGLYGYTF.

This chain joins TRBV20-1 and TRBJ1-1; tentatively, D is TRBD1 (5 bases). Deletions cut 2 bases from V and 12 bases from J, with 13 bases between. From germline, CDR1 is DFQATT and CDR2 SNEGSKA (reference sequence). This CDR3 is 11 amino acids long. CDR3 protein: CSARQKGRTFF. The CDR3 DNA sequence: TGCAGTGCTAGACAAAAGGGGCGAACTTTCTTT.

The rearrangement uses TRBV5-1 and TRBJ2-7; possible D gene TRBD2, 7 bases. This CDR3 has 13 amino acids. The ends were cut back, 4 bases at V and 5 bases at J, with 13 bases in the middle. Germline CDR1 SGHRS, CDR2 YFSETQ. The CDR3 DNA sequence: TGCGCCAGCAGCCGGGGGGCTGAAAACGAGCAGTACTTC. Translated: CASSRGAENEQYF.

The chain combines TRBV28 with TRBJ1-3; 10 bases match TRBD1. This CDR3 comprises 16 residues. Germline V lookup: CDR1 MDHEN, CDR2 SYDVKM. Unmatched junction bases numbered 7, after V lost 5 bases and J lost 3 bases. This chain's CDR3 is CASSPPGQGYGNTIYF. In nucleotides, the CDR3 is TGTGCCAGCAGTCCACCGGGACAGGGGTATGGAAACACCATATATTTT.

This clone has a single count. The CDR3 region has the DNA TGTGCCAGTAGTACATGGGGGACAGGGAGCGGCAATCAGCCCCAGCATTTT. Translating it yields CASSTWGTGSGNQPQHF. This sequence joins TRBV19 and TRBJ1-5; TRBD1 aligns across 9 bases. Germline CDR1 reads LNHDA; CDR2 reads SQIVND (reference sequence). This CDR3 comprises 17 residues. The trim removed 4 bases at V and 2 bases at J, leaving 9 bases unmatched.

The chain joins TRBV7-3 to TRBJ1-3; D ambiguous. Trimming cost V 5 bases and J 1 base, with 12 bases left between them. The germline V gene encodes CDR1 SGHTA and CDR2 FQGTGA. The length of the CDR3 is 15 residues. The DNA of the CDR3 is TGTGCCAGCAGCCTAAGACAAGGATCTGGAAACACCATATATTTT. Translated: CASSLRQGSGNTIYF.

This clone has a handful of counts. V and J are TRBV5-1 and TRBJ2-1; 13 nucleotides agree with TRBD2. The germline V gene has CDR1 SGHRS and CDR2 YFSETQ. The CDR3 covers 15 residues. With V trimmed by 0 bases and J by 10 bases, 4 bases remained unmatched. The CDR3 nucleotides read TGCGCCAGCAGCTTGGGACTAGCGGGAGGAGAGGAGCAGTTCTTC. This codes for CASSLGLAGGEEQFF.

This clone has a count of ten or more. The chain recombines TRBV2 with TRBJ1-1, with D unresolved. Per germline, CDR1 SNHLY and CDR2 FYNNEI. The CDR3 loop spans 15 amino acids. The V gene lost 2 bases and the J gene lost 6 bases, with 16 bases spanning the gap. The DNA of the CDR3 is TGTGCCAGCAGTGAATCGGCGGTCTTCGTTGCTGAAGCTTTCTTT. Protein product: CASSESAVFVAEAFF.

This clone was counted a few times. This rearrangement joins TRBV7-9 to TRBJ1-3, with D possibly TRBD1 on 5 matching bases. The germline CDR1 and CDR2 sequences are SEHNR and FQNEAQ (reference sequence). Trimming took off 3 bases at V and 3 bases at J, with 12 bases between the two ends. This CDR3 region has 15 residues. The CDR3 bases are TGTGCCAGCAGCTTGCTAACAGGCCTTGGAAACACCATATATTTT. Translating it yields CASSLLTGLGNTIYF.

This chain uses TRBV14 with TRBJ2-7; D is unclear. Germline values: CDR1 SGHDN, CDR2 FVKESK. The CDR3 runs 15 residues. With 0 bases removed from V and 1 base from J, the gap between germline ends came to 10 bases. CDR3 sequence reads: CASSQDFRSSYEQYF. The CDR3 region has the DNA TGTGCCAGCAGCCAAGATTTTCGTTCTTCCTACGAGCAGTACTTC.

The chain links TRBV13 to TRBJ2-1; D uncertain. The CDR3 is made up of 17 amino acids. Germline V gene data show CDR1 as PRHDT and CDR2 as FYEKMQ (reference sequence). Trimming stripped 5 bases from V and 4 bases from J, with 21 bases between. The CDR3 sequence: CASSPKPLKIAYNEQFF. DNA for the CDR3: TGTGCCAGCAGCCCAAAACCCCTGAAGATCGCGTACAATGAGCAGTTCTTC.

Here the CDR3 DNA reads TGCGCCAGCAGCCCGGGGGACAGGCTCTACGAGCAGTACTTC. It encodes CASSPGDRLYEQYF. The rearrangement uses TRBV5-1 and TRBJ2-5, with TRBD1 matching 8 bases. The J call could be wrong; TRBJ2-7 is a better fit for the DNA end. The CDR3 spans 14 residues. Per germline, CDR1 SGHRS and CDR2 YFSETQ.

The V call is TRBV6-1, the J call TRBJ2-1; 7 bases are shared with TRBD2. CDR3 length: 14 residues. Germline V gives CDR1 MNHNS, CDR2 SASEGT. Germline trimming cut 5 bases from V and 5 bases from J; bases unmatched to any gene: 6. CDR3 sequence reads: CASSTTSRNNEQFF. The CDR3 DNA sequence: TGTGCCAGCAGTACGACTAGCAGAAACAATGAGCAGTTCTTC.

The chain joins TRBV7-6 to TRBJ2-1; tentatively, D is TRBD2 (6 bases). The V end was cut by 4 bases, the J end by 8 bases, with 12 bases between. CDR1 is SGHVS, CDR2 FNYEAQ, per germline. The CDR3 totals 13 residues. CDR3 nucleotides: TGTGCCAGCAGCTACCCCCCGGGGGATGAGCAGTTCTTC. It specifies CASSYPPGDEQFF.

The chain combines TRBV5-1 with TRBJ2-5; weak D call: TRBD2 (5 bases). Germline V gives CDR1 SGHRS, CDR2 YFSETQ. The germline V and J ends were trimmed by 0 bases and 5 bases, with 11 bases remaining between them. The CDR3 loop spans 14 amino acids. The CDR3 loop reads CASSLGGLKETQYF. CDR3 DNA sequence: TGCGCCAGCAGCTTGGGAGGGTTGAAGGAGACCCAGTACTTC.

The chain has TRBV5-1 and TRBJ2-1, with 9 bases aligning to TRBD1. The V gene's germline CDR1 is SGHRS and CDR2 YFSETQ. This CDR3 comprises 15 residues. Unmatched junction bases numbered 8, after V lost 3 bases and J lost 7 bases. The CDR3 sequence: CASSSPGTGSNEQFF. CDR3 sequence (DNA): TGCGCCAGCAGCTCACCCGGGACAGGGTCGAATGAGCAGTTCTTC. The variable domain in full, completed from reference TRBV5-1 and TRBJ2-1, reads KAGVTQTPRYLIKTRGQQVTLSCSPISGHRSVSWYQQTPGQGLQFLFEYFSETQRNKGNFPGRFSGRQFSNSRSEMNVSTLELGDSALYLCASSSPGTGSNEQFFGPGTRLTVL.

V gene TRBV27 combines with J gene TRBJ2-1, with TRBD2 matching over 13 bases. The V gene's germline CDR1 is MNHEY and CDR2 SMNVEV (reference sequence). The CDR3 is 20 amino acids. Unmatched junction bases numbered 19, after V lost 3 bases and J lost 8 bases. CDR3 amino acids: CASSFISGTSGTRLLDEQFF. CDR3 DNA sequence: TGTGCCAGCAGTTTCATCTCGGGGACTAGCGGGACCCGCCTTCTGGATGAGCAGTTCTTC.

This rearrangement joins TRBV14 to TRBJ2-7; TRBD1 agrees at 10 bases. CDR1 and CDR2 (germline): SGHDN, FVKESK. The V and J ends lost 0 bases and 8 bases, in that order; junction bases with no gene match: 10. The CDR3 consists of 16 residues. As DNA, the CDR3 is TGTGCCAGCAGCCAAGATATGGGACAGGGGCCTATACAGCAGTACTTC. As protein: CASSQDMGQGPIQQYF.

The genes are TRBV10-1 and TRBJ2-1; 8 bases line up with TRBD1. The V gene end was trimmed by 7 bases and the J gene end by 5 bases; junction bases not matched to a gene: 10. This CDR3 has 15 amino acids. Germline V gene lookup returns CDR1 WNHNN and CDR2 SYGVQD (reference sequence). The CDR3 DNA sequence: TGCGCCAGCACGCGGGCAGGGGGCCTCGACAATGAGCAGTTCTTC. It specifies CASTRAGGLDNEQFF.

The CDR3 bases are TGTGCCAGCAGCCCACAGACCGGGAGGTTCCATTACGAGCAGTACTTC. Its protein product is CASSPQTGRFHYEQYF. This sequence joins TRBV7-9 and TRBJ2-5; the match to TRBD2 covers 7 bases. Matching the DNA end better, TRBJ2-7 makes the J call doubtful. The CDR3 is 16 residues long. The germline V gene encodes CDR1 SEHNR and CDR2 FQNEAQ (reference sequence).

The chain links TRBV2 to TRBJ2-7, with D possibly TRBD1 on 6 matching bases. The CDR3 spans 14 residues. CDR1 and CDR2 from the germline V gene are SNHLY and FYNNEI. Trimming took off 4 bases at V and 0 bases at J, with 10 bases between the two ends. CDR3 nucleotides: TGTGCCAGCAGTGGACAGGTTTTCTCCTACGAGCAGTACTTC. Its protein product is CASSGQVFSYEQYF.

The gene calls are TRBV2 and TRBJ2-3; D unresolved. Trimming shortened V by 3 bases and J by 0 bases, and 4 bases separated the two germline ends. This CDR3 is 13 amino acids long. Looked up from germline, CDR1 is SNHLY and CDR2 is FYNNEI. CDR3 residues: CASSDVSTDTQYF. CDR3 DNA: TGTGCCAGCAGTGACGTTAGCACAGATACGCAGTATTTT.

The chain joins TRBV2 to TRBJ2-7, with D unclear. Trimming took 9 bases from V and 1 from J, leaving 16 bases between them. The CDR3 totals 14 residues. Looked up from germline, CDR1 is SNHLY and CDR2 is FYNNEI. In nucleotides, the CDR3 is TGTGCCAGTCAATTGGAGCACTTATCCTACGAGCAGTACTTC. Protein: CASQLEHLSYEQYF.

The chain combines TRBV5-6 with TRBJ2-5; D might be TRBD2 (7 bases). This CDR3 spans 16 amino acids. V gave up 7 bases and J gave up 1 base, with 20 bases separating them. Germline loops: CDR1 SGHDT, CDR2 YYEEEE. Here the CDR3 reads CASGFGGAGTQETQYF. The CDR3 DNA sequence: TGTGCCAGCGGATTTGGGGGGGCGGGAACCCAAGAGACCCAGTACTTC.